These T cell receptor beta chains were read from a single sample in a study of response to subunit inactivated influenza vaccine. TCRdb reprocessed the RT-PCR reads via MiXCR and lists one record per CDR3 protein. The data show roughly 460,000 distinct CDR3 sequences, approximately 9.9% seen once. The sequences come from PBMCs from blood, collected roughly 6 weeks after vaccination. The receptors shown here come from a man aged 50 to 59 who received an inactivated influenza vaccine. The CDR3 runs from the conserved cysteine through the conserved F or W. D genes are given only for firm matches. Clone size, where shown, is once, few, many, or a class for clones that have expanded.

CDR3aa	CDR3nt	d_gene	j_gene	v_gene	abundance
CASRPRDFYNSPLHF	TGTGCCAGCAGGCCCCGGGACTTTTATAATTCACCCCTCCACTTT	.	TRBJ1-6	TRBV27	few
CAIRQSANTGELFF	TGTGCCATTAGACAGAGCGCGAACACCGGGGAGCTGTTTTTT	.	TRBJ2-2	TRBV10-3	few
CASSYSGTTTDTQYF	TGTGCCAGCAGTTACTCTGGGACCACCACAGATACGCAGTATTTT	.	TRBJ2-3	TRBV6-2/TRBV6-3	.
CASSSDRASPDTQYF	TGTGCCAGCAGCTCCGACAGGGCGAGTCCAGATACGCAGTATTTT	TRBD1	TRBJ2-3	TRBV7-9	.
CSAKGSPSGANVLTF	TGCAGTGCTAAGGGCTCTCCTTCGGGGGCCAACGTCCTGACTTTC	.	TRBJ2-6	TRBV20-1	.
CASSLRDRVNRNQPQHF	TGTGCCAGCAGCCTCCGGGACAGGGTGAATCGCAATCAGCCCCAGCATTTT	TRBD1	TRBJ1-5	TRBV7-2	few
CAISKSGLAGETTQYF	TGTGCCATCAGCAAATCGGGACTAGCGGGAGAGACGACCCAGTACTTC	TRBD2	TRBJ2-5	TRBV10-3	few
CASSATGNEQFF	TGTGCCAGCAGCGCCACCGGGAATGAGCAGTTCTTC	.	TRBJ2-1	TRBV4-2	many
CSVQGPRGQVGTQYF	TGCAGCGTTCAAGGGCCCAGAGGTCAGGTCGGTACGCAGTATTTT	.	TRBJ2-3	TRBV29-1	many
CASSEGPATRGEQYF	TGTGCCAGCAGCGAAGGACCGGCGACGAGGGGTGAGCAGTACTTC	.	TRBJ2-7	TRBV6-1	few
CASSLTVNPRETQYF	TGTGCCAGCAGCTTAACCGTCAACCCCCGGGAGACCCAGTACTTC	.	TRBJ2-5	TRBV7-2	many
CAISGGIRTGEEQYF	TGTGCCATCAGTGGGGGTATTCGGACAGGGGAAGAGCAGTACTTC	TRBD1	TRBJ2-7	TRBV10-3	few
CASTLQGGTNEKLFF	TGTGCCAGCACTTTACAGGGCGGAACTAATGAAAAACTGTTTTTT	.	TRBJ1-4	TRBV27	.
CSASRYEQFF	TGCAGTGCTAGTCGGTATGAGCAGTTCTTC	.	TRBJ2-1	TRBV20-1	many
CSARGALAGFGDTQYF	TGCAGTGCTAGAGGAGCACTAGCGGGCTTTGGAGATACGCAGTATTTT	TRBD2	TRBJ2-3	TRBV20-1	few
CASSLGMGLGLETQYF	TGTGCCAGCAGCTTAGGCATGGGTTTAGGCTTAGAGACCCAGTACTTC	.	TRBJ2-5	TRBV7-2	many
CASSFRHEQFF	TGTGCCAGCAGCTTTAGGCATGAGCAGTTCTTC	.	TRBJ2-1	TRBV7-2	many
CSVHRGSSPDTQYF	TGCAGCGTACACCGGGGCAGTTCCCCAGATACGCAGTATTTT	.	TRBJ2-3	TRBV29-1	few
CASSQEYRGGSEKLFF	TGCGCCAGCAGCCAAGAATATCGGGGCGGTAGTGAAAAACTGTTTTTT	.	TRBJ1-4	TRBV4-3	.
CSASPTGHKRDNEQFF	TGCAGTGCTAGCCCAACAGGCCACAAGAGAGACAATGAGCAGTTCTTC	.	TRBJ2-1	TRBV20-1	.
CSASDRVETQYF	TGCAGTGCTTCGGACAGGGTAGAGACCCAGTACTTC	TRBD1	TRBJ2-5	TRBV20-1	.
CASSPTPGNTGELFF	TGTGCCAGCAGTCCCACTCCCGGGAACACCGGGGAGCTGTTTTTT	.	TRBJ2-2	TRBV6-1	many
CASSQGQAETQYF	TGTGCCAGCAGTCAAGGACAGGCAGAGACGCAGTATTTT	TRBD1	TRBJ2-3	TRBV6-6	.
CASSLLTGVNSPLHF	TGTGCCAGCAGCTTATTAACAGGGGTTAATTCACCCCTCCACTTT	TRBD1	TRBJ1-6	TRBV7-2	.
CAWSKGTPREQYF	TGTGCCTGGAGCAAAGGGACTCCCCGCGAGCAGTACTTC	.	TRBJ2-7	TRBV30	many
CASSQDTGLLSYEQYF	TGCGCCAGCAGCCAAGACACGGGACTGCTCTCCTACGAGCAGTACTTC	.	TRBJ2-7	TRBV4-3	few
CASSLLGQRGGLEEQFF	TGTGCCAGCAGCTTGTTGGGTCAGCGGGGGGGCCTCGAGGAGCAGTTCTTC	TRBD2	TRBJ2-1	TRBV5-6	.
CASSGGLAANNEQFF	TGCGCCAGCAGTGGCGGGCTAGCGGCCAACAATGAGCAGTTCTTC	TRBD2	TRBJ2-1	TRBV5-1	few
CGPGHGATNYGYTF	TGCGGGCCCGGACATGGGGCAACTAACTATGGCTACACCTTC	.	TRBJ1-2	TRBV20-1	few
CASSYQRSTAEAFF	TGTGCCAGCTCATACCAACGTTCTACCGCTGAAGCTTTCTTT	.	TRBJ1-1	TRBV18	.
CASSFHSGGVPGELFF	TGTGCCAGCAGTTTCCATAGCGGGGGGGTCCCCGGGGAGCTGTTTTTT	TRBD2	TRBJ2-2	TRBV12-3/TRBV12-4	.
CASRMDSSYEQYF	TGTGCCAGCAGGATGGACAGCTCCTACGAGCAGTACTTC	.	TRBJ2-7	TRBV12-3/TRBV12-4	.
CASSFLSGRPTQYF	TGTGCCAGCAGCTTTCTGTCAGGGCGTCCTACCCAGTACTTC	.	TRBJ2-5	TRBV7-2	.
CASSEGIQGVFF	TGTGCCAGCAGTGAAGGAATACAGGGGGTGTTCTTC	TRBD1	TRBJ2-1	TRBV6-1	.
CASSESRGLAGSLTDTHYF	TGTGCCAGCAGCGAAAGTAGGGGACTAGCGGGGAGTCTTACAGATACGCACTATTTT	TRBD2	TRBJ2-3	TRBV7-8	.
CSARGLAGGQVTGELFF	TGCAGTGCTAGGGGACTAGCGGGAGGTCAAGTGACCGGGGAGCTGTTTTTT	TRBD2	TRBJ2-2	TRBV20-1	.
CASSEARFNYGYTF	TGTGCCAGCAGTGAGGCGCGTTTTAACTATGGCTACACCTTC	.	TRBJ1-2	TRBV2	few
CASSLSGSEYNEQFF	TGTGCCAGCAGTCTTTCCGGGAGTGAATACAATGAGCAGTTCTTC	.	TRBJ2-1	TRBV9	.
CASPWTQLNTEAFF	TGTGCCAGCCCATGGACGCAATTGAACACTGAAGCTTTCTTT	.	TRBJ1-1	TRBV2	.
CATSPQPQGSGRNIQYF	TGTGCCACCAGCCCGCAGCCTCAGGGGAGCGGGAGAAACATTCAGTACTTC	TRBD2	TRBJ2-4	TRBV15	.
CASRQGARGTGELFF	TGCGCCAGCAGACAGGGGGCGCGGGGCACCGGGGAGCTGTTTTTT	TRBD1	TRBJ2-2	TRBV10-2	many
CASSSGGGSEKLFF	TGTGCCAGCAGTTCCGGGGGCGGTAGTGAAAAACTGTTTTTT	.	TRBJ1-4	TRBV3-1	few
CASSPQSHQPQHF	TGTGCCAGCAGCCCTCAGTCCCATCAGCCCCAGCATTTT	.	TRBJ1-5	TRBV12-3/TRBV12-4	many
CASSPRGRTLTDTQYF	TGTGCCAGCAGCCCAAGGGGGCGGACTCTCACAGATACGCAGTATTTT	TRBD1	TRBJ2-3	TRBV3-1	.
CASSFGGTSGRAETQYF	TGTGCCAGCAGTTTCGGGGGGACTAGCGGGAGAGCGGAGACCCAGTACTTC	TRBD2	TRBJ2-5	TRBV12-3/TRBV12-4	.
CASSPRHGETQYF	TGTGCCAGCAGCCCACGACACGGCGAGACCCAGTACTTC	.	TRBJ2-5	TRBV7-2	few
CASSFLGLGGFYNEQFF	TGTGCCAGCAGTTTTCTTGGGCTGGGGGGCTTCTACAATGAGCAGTTCTTC	.	TRBJ2-1	TRBV6-2/TRBV6-3	.
CASSQDPGGGNEQYF	TGTGCCAGCAGCCAAGATCCCGGGGGCGGGAACGAGCAGTACTTC	.	TRBJ2-7	TRBV3-1	few
CASSGGNYGYTF	TGTGCCAGCAGCGGAGGGAACTATGGCTACACCTTC	.	TRBJ1-2	TRBV7-7	few
CASSRDTKAGYTF	TGTGCCAGCAGCCGGGACACAAAAGCTGGCTACACCTTC	.	TRBJ1-2	TRBV12-3/TRBV12-4	many
CASSLAQARGNYGYTF	TGTGCCAGCAGTTTAGCGCAGGCCAGGGGTAACTATGGCTACACCTTC	.	TRBJ1-2	TRBV12-3/TRBV12-4	.
CASNLGFGEQYF	TGTGCCAGCAACTTAGGTTTCGGCGAGCAGTACTTC	.	TRBJ2-7	TRBV13	few
CASSEIVAGAQFF	TGTGCCAGCAGTGAGATCGTAGCGGGGGCCCAGTTCTTC	TRBD2	TRBJ2-1	TRBV6-4	few
CASSLIYGDQPQHF	TGTGCCAGCAGCTTGATATATGGGGATCAGCCCCAGCATTTT	.	TRBJ1-5	TRBV7-2	few
CASIEGLAATDTQYF	TGTGCCAGCATCGAAGGACTAGCGGCCACAGATACGCAGTATTTT	TRBD2	TRBJ2-3	TRBV7-9	.
CASSQLRDTKSASYEQYF	TGTGCCAGCAGCCAGCTCCGGGACACGAAATCCGCCTCCTACGAGCAGTACTTC	.	TRBJ2-7	TRBV3-1	.
CASSYSRAGPEKTQYF	TGTGCCAGCAGTTACTCTCGGGCAGGGCCAGAGAAGACCCAGTACTTC	.	TRBJ2-5	TRBV6-5	.